What follows describes a single T cell receptor (beta chain). Its target is not known. Looked up from germline, CDR1 is SNHLY and CDR2 is FYNNEI. The CDR3 sequence is 15 residues long. The V end was cut by 6 bases, the J end by 0 bases, with 14 bases between. TCRdb reprocessed the 5' RACE reads with MiXCR, giving one entry per CDR3 protein. The sample holds 540,000 or so distinct CDR3 sequences, approximately 20% seen once. The sample belongs to a study of identical twins. Whole-study results and caveats: Zero-insertion analyses were open to partial confounding by invariant MAIT and iNKT cells.

All of the donors were Caucasians in good health. These data are also associated with another study on yellow fever vaccine responses in identical twins.

The source of this sequence is a woman aged 18-29 years in good health. Source material: CD4+ T cells sorted from blood. This sequence joins TRBV2 and TRBJ1-1; TRBD1 might be the D (6 bases). The CDR3 DNA reads as TGTGCCAGCAGAAGCCGGGACACCATGAACACTGAAGCTTTCTTT. Translation gives CASRSRDTMNTEAFF. Variable domain in full (rest from reference TRBV2 and TRBJ1-1): EPEVTQTPSHQVTQMGQEVILRCVPISNHLYFYWYRQILGQKVEFLVSFYNNEISEKSEIFDDQFSVERPDGSNFTLKIRSTKLEDSAMYFCASRSRDTMNTEAFFGQGTRLTVV.